This T cell receptor (beta chain) stems from a study of T-cell reconstitution after alpha-beta-depleted transplantation in children. The authors prepared the TCRbeta library with unique molecular identifiers. TCRdb processed the PCR reads anew with MiXCR; each CDR3 protein has one entry. The profile shows hundreds of thousands of distinct CDR3 sequences, approximately 20% of them singletons. The sequences come from PBMCs from the stem cell graft donor, collected from the stem cell graft. The receptor comes from a human donor who donated a stem cell graft to a child with acute lymphoblastic leukemia.

The CDR3 DNA is TGTGCCAGCAGCCAAGTTATGACAGGTCAGAACACTGAAGCTTTCTTT. Translating gives CASSQVMTGQNTEAFF. The J gene is TRBJ1-1, the V gene TRBV14, with D perhaps TRBD1 (6 bases). This CDR3 spans 16 amino acids. CDR1 and CDR2 (germline): SGHDN, FVKESK. V gave up 1 base and J gave up 1 base, with 13 bases separating them. Using reference TRBV14 and TRBJ1-1 for the parts outside the CDR3, the full variable domain is EAGVTQFPSHSVIEKGQTVTLRCDPISGHDNLYWYRRVMGKEIKFLLHFVKESKQDESGMPNNRFLAERTGGTYSTLKVQPAELEDSGVYFCASSQVMTGQNTEAFFGQGTRLTVV.